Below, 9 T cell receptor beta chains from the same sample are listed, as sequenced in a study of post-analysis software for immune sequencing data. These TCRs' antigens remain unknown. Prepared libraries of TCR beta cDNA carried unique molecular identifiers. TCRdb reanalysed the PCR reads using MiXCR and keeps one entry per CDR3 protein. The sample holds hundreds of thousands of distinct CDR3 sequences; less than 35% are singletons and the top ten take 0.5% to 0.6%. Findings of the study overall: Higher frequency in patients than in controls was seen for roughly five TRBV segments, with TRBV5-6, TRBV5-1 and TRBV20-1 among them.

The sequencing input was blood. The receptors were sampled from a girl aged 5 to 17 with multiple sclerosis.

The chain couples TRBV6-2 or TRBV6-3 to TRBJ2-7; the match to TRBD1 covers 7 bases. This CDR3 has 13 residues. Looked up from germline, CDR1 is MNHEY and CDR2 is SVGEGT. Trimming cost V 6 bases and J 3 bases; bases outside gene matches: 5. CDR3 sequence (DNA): TGTGCCAGCAGGCAGACAGGGATCTACGAGCAGTACTTC. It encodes CASRQTGIYEQYF.

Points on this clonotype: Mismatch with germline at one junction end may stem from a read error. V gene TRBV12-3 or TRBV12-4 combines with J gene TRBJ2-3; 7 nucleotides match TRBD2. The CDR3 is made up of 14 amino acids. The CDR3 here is CASSFGGGSDAQYF. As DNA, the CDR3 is TGTGCCAGCAGTTTTGGGGGGGGGTCAGATGCGCAGTATTTT.

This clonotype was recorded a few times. This CDR3 reads CSAKPWGDRPDTQYF. The CDR3 DNA reads TGCAGTGCTAAACCCTGGGGGGACCGGCCAGATACGCAGTATTTT. The chain links TRBV20-1 to TRBJ2-3; D may be TRBD2 (6 bases). With 4 bases removed from V and 4 bases from J, the gap between germline ends came to 18 bases. Germline V gene data show CDR1 as DFQATT and CDR2 as SNEGSKA (reference sequence). The CDR3 covers 15 residues.

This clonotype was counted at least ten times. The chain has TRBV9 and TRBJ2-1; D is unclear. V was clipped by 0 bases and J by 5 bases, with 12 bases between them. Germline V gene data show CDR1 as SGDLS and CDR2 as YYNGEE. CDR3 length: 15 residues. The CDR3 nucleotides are TGTGCCAGCAGCGTAGCGCCGACGCCAAACAATGAGCAGTTCTTC. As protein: CASSVAPTPNNEQFF.

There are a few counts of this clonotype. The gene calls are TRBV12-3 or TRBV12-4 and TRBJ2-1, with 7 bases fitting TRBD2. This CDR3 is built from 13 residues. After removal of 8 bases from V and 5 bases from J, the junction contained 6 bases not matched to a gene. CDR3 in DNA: TGTGCCAGCTGGGGGGGTGGAGACAATGAGCAGTTCTTC. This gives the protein CASWGGGDNEQFF.

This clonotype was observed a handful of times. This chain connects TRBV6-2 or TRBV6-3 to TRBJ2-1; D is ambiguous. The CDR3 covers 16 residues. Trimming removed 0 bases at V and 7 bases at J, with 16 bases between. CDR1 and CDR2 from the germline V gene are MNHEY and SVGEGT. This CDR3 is CASSYSVGPRANEQFF. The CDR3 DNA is TGTGCCAGCAGTTACTCTGTAGGGCCAAGGGCTAATGAGCAGTTCTTC.

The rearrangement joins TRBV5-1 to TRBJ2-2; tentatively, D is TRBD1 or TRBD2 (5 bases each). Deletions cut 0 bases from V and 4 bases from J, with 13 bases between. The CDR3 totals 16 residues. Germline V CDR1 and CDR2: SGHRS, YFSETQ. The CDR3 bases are TGCGCCAGCAGCTTGGGCTCCGGGACGGCCACCGGGGAGCTGTTTTTT. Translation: CASSLGSGTATGELFF.

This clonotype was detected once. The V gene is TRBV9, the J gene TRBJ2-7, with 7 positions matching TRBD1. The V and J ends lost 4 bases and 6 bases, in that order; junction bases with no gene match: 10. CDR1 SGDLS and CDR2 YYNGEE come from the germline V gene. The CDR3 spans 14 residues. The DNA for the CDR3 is TGTGCCAGCAGCCTAGGAAACAGGGGATTCGAGCAGTACTTC. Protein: CASSLGNRGFEQYF.

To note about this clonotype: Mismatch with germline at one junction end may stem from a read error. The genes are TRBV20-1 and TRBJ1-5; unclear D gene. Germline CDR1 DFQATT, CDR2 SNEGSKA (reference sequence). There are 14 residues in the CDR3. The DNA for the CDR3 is TGCAGTACTAGAGATTGGAGGGGCAATCAGCCCCAGCATTTT. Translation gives CSTRDWRGNQPQHF.